The rows below give T cell receptor beta chains drawn from one sample of a study of cytomegalovirus exposure and HLA in healthy donors. Clones were read by immunoSEQ multiplex PCR, and TCRdb kept only the in-frame ones, dropping some. The sample consists of more than 110,000 clones, 65% to 85% of them appearing once. Sequencing used PBMCs. The receptors derive from a male donor in good health and CMV-seronegative. The CDR3 runs from the conserved cysteine through the conserved F or W. The D gene is left open where the match is weak. Size is omitted from some rows. Given values are once, few, many or a class for expanded clones.

size: once
J: TRBJ1-2
D: .
V: TRBV30
CDR3: CAWTPPSRKGYTF
DNA: TGTGCCTGGACTCCCCCTAGCCGCAAGGGCTACACCTTC

size: .
J: TRBJ2-3
D: TRBD2
V: TRBV5-1
CDR3: CASRKGTSGPTDTQYF
DNA: TGCGCCAGCAGAAAGGGGACTAGCGGGCCCACAGATACGCAGTATTTT

size: .
J: TRBJ2-7
D: .
V: TRBV5-4
CDR3: CASSRQGTTTYEQYF
DNA: TGTGCCAGCAGCCGCCAGGGGACTACCACCTACGAGCAGTACTTC

size: few
J: TRBJ2-3
D: .
V: TRBV18
CDR3: CASSPGMGGDTQYF
DNA: TGTGCCAGCTCACCAGGGATGGGGGGAGATACGCAGTATTTT

size: .
J: TRBJ1-3
D: .
V: TRBV18
CDR3: CASSPWADLSGNTIYF
DNA: TGTGCCAGCTCACCTTGGGCAGATCTCTCTGGAAACACCATATATTTT

size: .
J: TRBJ2-5
D: TRBD1
V: TRBV18
CDR3: CASSPSGGSETQYF
DNA: TGTGCCAGCTCACCTTCAGGGGGAAGCGAGACCCAGTACTTC

size: .
J: TRBJ2-1
D: TRBD2
V: TRBV11-2
CDR3: CASRLAGGSYNEQFF
DNA: TGTGCCAGCAGGTTAGCGGGGGGTTCCTACAATGAGCAGTTCTTC

size: .
J: TRBJ1-5
D: TRBD1
V: TRBV4-1
CDR3: CASSQGSGGQPQHF
DNA: TGCGCCAGCAGCCAAGGGTCAGGGGGTCAGCCCCAGCATTTT

size: .
J: TRBJ1-2
D: .
V: TRBV18
CDR3: CASSPSRQINYGYTF
DNA: TGTGCCAGCTCACCAAGTCGACAGATAAACTATGGCTACACCTTC

size: .
J: TRBJ1-4
D: TRBD1
V: TRBV7-8
CDR3: CASSLRPGTGLMARNEKLFF
DNA: TGTGCCAGCAGCCTGCGTCCCGGGACAGGGTTAATGGCAAGAAATGAAAAACTGTTTTTT

size: .
J: TRBJ2-1
D: TRBD2
V: TRBV4-2
CDR3: CASTLTSGDYNEQFF
DNA: TGTGCCAGCACCCTGACTAGCGGAGACTACAATGAGCAGTTCTTC

size: .
J: TRBJ2-3
D: TRBD2
V: TRBV5-6
CDR3: CASSLTGLAIPTDTQYF
DNA: TGTGCCAGCAGCTTGACGGGACTAGCGATACCCACAGATACGCAGTATTTT

size: few
J: TRBJ1-5
D: .
V: TRBV6-1
CDR3: CASSEGEGSNQPQHF
DNA: TGTGCCAGCAGTGAAGGCGAGGGAAGCAATCAGCCCCAGCATTTT

size: .
J: TRBJ2-1
D: .
V: TRBV6-1
CDR3: CASSEDPGSSYNEQFF
DNA: TGTGCCAGCAGTGAAGACCCGGGAAGCTCCTACAATGAGCAGTTCTTC

size: .
J: TRBJ1-1
D: .
V: TRBV4-1
CDR3: CASSRITPNTEAFF
DNA: TGCGCCAGCAGTCGAATTACACCGAACACTGAAGCTTTCTTT

size: .
J: TRBJ2-1
D: TRBD2
V: TRBV30
CDR3: CAWSEGLAGGDEQFF
DNA: TGTGCCTGGAGTGAGGGGCTAGCGGGAGGTGATGAGCAGTTCTTC

size: .
J: TRBJ2-2
D: TRBD2
V: TRBV29-1
CDR3: CSVAKREFPGELFF
DNA: TGCAGCGTTGCAAAGCGGGAGTTCCCCGGGGAGCTGTTTTTT

size: .
J: TRBJ1-2
D: .
V: TRBV6-1
CDR3: CASTRQGYGGGYTF
DNA: TGTGCCAGCACTAGGCAGGGATATGGGGGCGGCTACACCTTC